The clone carrying this T cell receptor (beta chain) has just a few counts. This sample stems from a study of T cells in Graves' hyperthyroidism and ophthalmopathy. TCR beta CDR3 sequences were amplified from RNA transcripts. HTBI primers were employed in a first-round RT-PCR of the TCR CDR3. From the multiplex PCR reads, TCRdb called clonotypes with MiXCR, one entry per CDR3 protein. The sample lists around 370,000 distinct CDR3 sequences, approximately 17% occurring once. The CDR3 runs to 15 residues. Germline CDR1 MNHNS, CDR2 SASEGT. V gave up 11 bases and J gave up 1 base; unmatched junction bases: 11.

This receptor was taken from a man aged 18-30 years with Graves' ophthalmopathy. This rearrangement joins TRBV6-1 to TRBJ2-5; 9 nucleotides agree with TRBD2. Sequenced sample: blood. The DNA for the CDR3 is TGTGCCGGCACCCAGGCGGGGGGGACCCAAGAGACCCAGTACTTC. Translating it yields CAGTQAGGTQETQYF.